These T cell receptor beta chains were read from a single sample in a study of blood T cell repertoires in COVID-19. Data came from immunoSEQ multiplex PCR; TCRdb stores just in-frame clones and leaves some out. This sample has approximately 230,000 clones; more than 70% occur once, and the top ten carry around 6.6%. Sequencing was done on a sample of peripheral blood. The origin of the receptors is a woman between 25 and 40 years old with COVID-19, enrolled during active disease. CDR3s include the opening cysteine and the closing phenylalanine or tryptophan. A D gene is named only where the DNA matches it firmly. Expanded clones get a size class; other rows say once, few or many, or leave the size out.

TRBV24-1	TRBJ2-1	.	.	CATSSRADWSYNEQFF	TGTGCCACCAGTTCCCGGGCGGACTGGTCCTACAATGAGCAGTTCTTC
TRBV7-2	TRBJ2-3	.	TRBD2	CASSSTSGRSDTQYF	TGTGCCAGCAGCTCCACTAGCGGGAGATCAGATACGCAGTATTTT
TRBV15	TRBJ2-3	.	.	CATSRDYGARGDTQYF	TGTGCCACCAGCAGAGATTATGGGGCTAGGGGAGATACGCAGTATTTT
TRBV5-8	TRBJ1-4	.	.	CASSLDSPRGEKLFF	TGTGCCAGCAGCTTGGACAGCCCACGTGGGGAAAAACTGTTTTTT
TRBV18	TRBJ1-2	.	TRBD1	CASSTTGTGGYGYTF	TGTGCCAGCTCAACTACCGGGACAGGGGGCTATGGCTACACCTTC
TRBV11-3	TRBJ2-1	.	.	CASSLNTGITEQFF	TGTGCCAGCAGTCTCAACACAGGGATTACTGAGCAGTTCTTC
TRBV30	TRBJ1-2	.	.	CACTDNYGYTF	TGTGCCTGCACAGATAACTATGGCTACACCTTC
TRBV19	TRBJ1-5	.	.	CASSRVGAGQPQHF	TGTGCCAGTAGTAGGGTGGGGGCAGGCCAGCCCCAGCATTTT
TRBV18	TRBJ2-3	.	.	CASSPLTSRTDTQYF	TGTGCCAGCTCACCACTGACTAGTCGCACAGATACGCAGTATTTT
TRBV6-5	TRBJ2-1	.	TRBD2	CASRLAALYNEQFF	TGTGCCAGCAGGCTAGCGGCATTATACAATGAGCAGTTCTTC
TRBV11-3	TRBJ2-2	once	TRBD1	CASSLDRGAGELFF	TGTGCCAGCAGCCTTGACAGGGGTGCCGGGGAGCTGTTTTTT
TRBV6-6	TRBJ1-2	.	.	CASTMTNYGYTF	TGTGCCAGCACCATGACAAACTATGGCTACACCTTC
TRBV4-3	TRBJ2-1	.	TRBD2	CASSRQRGVTNEQFF	TGCGCCAGCAGCCGGCAGCGGGGGGTGACAAATGAGCAGTTCTTC
TRBV29-1	TRBJ1-1	.	.	CSASSEGRGLNTEAFF	TGCAGCGCCTCTTCCGAGGGGCGGGGGCTGAACACTGAAGCTTTCTTT
TRBV13	TRBJ2-2	.	TRBD2	CASSDRIAGGRTGELFF	TGTGCCAGCAGCGACCGGATAGCGGGAGGTAGGACCGGGGAGCTGTTTTTT
TRBV5-4	TRBJ1-3	.	.	CASRFAGGGNTIYF	TGTGCCAGCAGGTTCGCGGGCGGTGGAAACACCATATATTTT
TRBV19	TRBJ1-1	.	.	CASSMGRRNTEAFF	TGTGCCAGTAGTATGGGGCGGCGGAACACTGAAGCTTTCTTT
TRBV7-9	TRBJ2-3	.	.	CASSLLGHSKTDTQYF	TGTGCCAGCAGCTTATTGGGTCACAGTAAAACAGATACGCAGTATTTT
TRBV11-3	TRBJ2-3	once	TRBD2	CASSFEASGSDTQYF	TGTGCCAGCAGCTTTGAGGCTAGCGGGAGTGATACGCAGTATTTT
TRBV5-6	TRBJ1-3	.	.	CASSFSGSGDTIYF	TGTGCCAGCAGCTTCAGCGGGTCGGGAGACACCATATATTTT
TRBV6-2/TRBV6-3	TRBJ1-5	.	.	CASSYPIGGGAPVNQPQHF	TGTGCCAGCAGTTACCCGATTGGGGGGGGCGCCCCCGTCAATCAGCCCCAGCATTTT
TRBV19	TRBJ1-2	few	.	CASSDIRGDGYTF	TGTGCCAGTAGTGACATCCGGGGAGATGGCTACACCTTC
TRBV3-1/TRBV3-2	TRBJ1-1	.	.	CASSQIGAEAFF	TGTGCCAGCAGCCAAATCGGAGCTGAAGCTTTCTTT
TRBV21-1	TRBJ1-5	.	.	CASSKEHRGWYGDQPQHF	TGTGCCAGCAGCAAAGAACACAGGGGGTGGTACGGGGATCAGCCCCAGCATTTT
TRBV2	TRBJ1-1	.	TRBD1	CASSNLGQGRNTEAFF	TGTGCCAGCAGCAACCTTGGACAGGGGAGGAACACTGAAGCTTTCTTT
TRBV4-1	TRBJ1-2	.	.	CASSQDLGDYGYTF	TGCGCCAGCAGCCAAGATCTAGGGGACTATGGCTACACCTTC
TRBV5-1	TRBJ1-4	few	.	CASSDGLYDATNEKLFF	TGCGCCAGCAGCGACGGGTTGTACGATGCAACTAATGAAAAACTGTTTTTT
TRBV25-1	TRBJ2-1	once	TRBD1	CASSVGTGLLF	TGTGCCAGCAGTGTCGGGACAGGCCTTCTCTTC
TRBV6-2/TRBV6-3	TRBJ2-7	.	TRBD1	CASSYSGAGGEQYF	TGTGCCAGCAGTTACTCTGGGGCAGGGGGCGAGCAGTACTTC
TRBV19	TRBJ1-3	.	.	CASTPPPGLRSGNTIYF	TGTGCCAGTACTCCCCCACCGGGACTCCGCTCTGGAAACACCATATATTTT
TRBV30	TRBJ2-3	.	TRBD2	CAWSGSGRGDTQYF	TGTGCCTGGAGTGGATCGGGGAGGGGAGATACGCAGTATTTT
TRBV15	TRBJ1-1	once	TRBD1	CATTTDRGSTEAFF	TGTGCCACCACCACGGACAGGGGGTCTACTGAAGCTTTCTTT
TRBV6-5	TRBJ2-1	.	.	CASSYSDFSSYNEQFF	TGTGCCAGCAGTTACTCGGACTTCAGCTCCTACAATGAGCAGTTCTTC
TRBV6-5	TRBJ1-5	.	.	CAIKYQPQHF	TGTGCCATCAAATATCAGCCCCAGCATTTT
TRBV6-2/TRBV6-3	TRBJ1-1	.	TRBD1	CASSPAHGTGGFLGNTEAFF	TGTGCCAGCAGTCCCGCTCACGGGACAGGGGGCTTTCTGGGGAACACTGAAGCTTTCTTT
TRBV5-8	TRBJ2-2	.	.	CASSFVVLETNTGELFF	TGTGCCAGCAGCTTCGTCGTGCTAGAGACGAACACCGGGGAGCTGTTTTTT
TRBV7-2	TRBJ2-3	once	TRBD2	CASSSKTSGTDTQYF	TGTGCCAGCAGCTCAAAGACTAGCGGGACAGATACGCAGTATTTT
TRBV4-2	TRBJ1-3	.	.	CASSQDPNREPSGNTIYF	TGTGCCAGCAGCCAAGATCCCAACAGGGAGCCCTCTGGAAACACCATATATTTT
TRBV9	TRBJ2-5	.	.	CASNPDSLKETQYF	TGTGCCAGCAATCCCGACAGTCTTAAAGAGACCCAGTACTTC
TRBV30	TRBJ1-4	.	.	CAWSLQGPEKLFF	TGTGCCTGGAGTCTTCAGGGGCCTGAAAAACTGTTTTTT
TRBV6-6	TRBJ1-1	.	.	CASREGPGAEAFF	TGTGCCAGCAGGGAGGGGCCCGGGGCTGAAGCTTTCTTT
TRBV5-4	TRBJ2-3	.	.	CASSPPDRRVLFTDTQYF	TGTGCCAGCAGCCCCCCGGACAGACGGGTCTTATTCACAGATACGCAGTATTTT
TRBV7-6	TRBJ2-3	once	TRBD2	CASSLKAGGPKDTQYF	TGTGCCAGCAGCTTAAAGGCGGGGGGGCCTAAAGATACGCAGTATTTT
TRBV29-1	TRBJ1-1	.	.	CSVTGILGAFF	TGCAGCGTCACAGGGATTCTTGGAGCTTTCTTT
TRBV11-2	TRBJ1-1	.	.	CASSLGGNTEAFF	TGTGCCAGCAGCTTGGGGGGGAACACTGAAGCTTTCTTT
TRBV4-2	TRBJ2-3	.	TRBD2	CASSQDGTSRTDTQYF	TGTGCCAGCAGCCAAGACGGGACTAGCCGCACAGATACGCAGTATTTT
TRBV9	TRBJ2-1	.	TRBD1	CASSRGGTGANEQFF	TGTGCCAGCAGCCGGGGAGGGACAGGGGCCAATGAGCAGTTCTTC
TRBV4-1	TRBJ2-2	.	TRBD2	CASSLGAGGDTGELFF	TGCGCCAGCAGCCTCGGCGCGGGAGGTGACACCGGGGAGCTGTTTTTT
TRBV7-9	TRBJ2-4	once	.	CASSLGAGDGNIQYF	TGTGCCAGCAGCCTGGGGGCGGGGGACGGGAACATTCAGTACTTC
TRBV6-5	TRBJ2-1	.	TRBD2	CASSLSGRSGEQFF	TGTGCCAGCAGCCTCAGCGGGAGGAGCGGTGAGCAGTTCTTC
TRBV11-3	TRBJ1-2	once	.	CASSPRQGRGYTF	TGTGCCAGCAGTCCGAGGCAGGGGCGAGGCTACACCTTC
TRBV27	TRBJ1-6	.	.	CASSLRTAYNSPLHF	TGTGCCAGCAGTTTGCGGACTGCCTATAATTCACCCCTCCACTTT
TRBV10-3	TRBJ2-2	.	TRBD2	CAISLTSGGGDTGELFF	TGTGCCATCAGTCTGACTAGCGGGGGTGGGGACACCGGGGAGCTGTTTTTT
TRBV24-1	TRBJ2-3	once	TRBD2	CATSDYPLAGAPDTQYF	TGTGCCACCAGTGATTACCCCCTGGCGGGAGCGCCAGATACGCAGTATTTT
TRBV7-2	TRBJ2-2	.	TRBD2	CASSLRGGGLAGASGELFF	TGTGCCAGCTCGCTTAGAGGGGGAGGTCTAGCGGGAGCTTCCGGGGAGCTGTTTTTT
TRBV19	TRBJ1-1	few	.	CASSLGQANTEAFF	TGTGCCAGTTCCCTCGGCCAGGCGAACACTGAAGCTTTCTTT
TRBV12-3/TRBV12-4	TRBJ1-2	.	.	CASSYRSNYGYTF	TGTGCCAGCAGTTACAGGTCTAACTATGGCTACACCTTC